This T cell receptor (beta chain) originates from a study of cytomegalovirus exposure and HLA in healthy donors. Notes on the study in general: V segments that were indistinguishable, TRBV6-2 and TRBV6-3 among them, were omitted from analysis. A missense variant in DCLRE1C was later tied to TCR beta V- and J-gene trimming. Fewer N-insertions than the roughly 700-donor mean were reportedly shown by an Asian-associated ancestry cluster in a later analysis.

This clone was observed a handful of times. Its antigen remains unknown. Trimming removed 5 bases from V and 1 base from J; junction bases left unmatched: 8. Germline V lookup: CDR1 SQVTM, CDR2 ANQGSEA. This CDR3 has 17 residues. Use of 60 Vbeta and 13 Jbeta primers characterized the PCR. Here immunoSEQ multiplex PCR was the method, and the copy in TCRdb shows in-frame clones only, minus some. This sample has roughly 100,000 clones, with 15% found just once. This chain joins TRBV29-1 and TRBJ2-7, with TRBD2 matching over 16 bases. Source material: PBMCs. This sequence was found in a female donor in good health and CMV-seronegative. The CDR3 DNA sequence: TGCAGCGTTTTCTTCCCGGGACTAGCGGGAGGGTCCTACGAGCAGTACTTC. Protein sequence: CSVFFPGLAGGSYEQYF.